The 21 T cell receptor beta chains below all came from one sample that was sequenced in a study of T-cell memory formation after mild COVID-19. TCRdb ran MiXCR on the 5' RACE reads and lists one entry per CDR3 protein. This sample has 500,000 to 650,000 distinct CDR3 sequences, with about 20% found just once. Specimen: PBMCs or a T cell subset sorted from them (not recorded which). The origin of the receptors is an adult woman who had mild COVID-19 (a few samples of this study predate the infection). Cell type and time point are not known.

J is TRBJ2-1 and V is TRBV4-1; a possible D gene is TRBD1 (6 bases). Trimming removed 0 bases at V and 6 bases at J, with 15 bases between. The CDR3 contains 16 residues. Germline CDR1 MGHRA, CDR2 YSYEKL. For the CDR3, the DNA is TGCGCCAGCAGCCAAGAGAGGGGACAATCGGGCAATGAGCAGTTCTTC. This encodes CASSQERGQSGNEQFF.

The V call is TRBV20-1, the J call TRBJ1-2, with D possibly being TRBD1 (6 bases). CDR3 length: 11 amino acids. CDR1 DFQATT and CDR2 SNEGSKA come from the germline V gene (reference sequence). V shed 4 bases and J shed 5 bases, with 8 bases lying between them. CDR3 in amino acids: CSATTGYGYTF. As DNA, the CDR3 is TGCAGTGCTACAACAGGGTATGGCTACACCTTC.

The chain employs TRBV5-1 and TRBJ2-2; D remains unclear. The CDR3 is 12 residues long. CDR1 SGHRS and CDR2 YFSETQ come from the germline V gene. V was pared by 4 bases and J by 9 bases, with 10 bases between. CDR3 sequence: CASSPNDRELFF. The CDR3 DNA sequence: TGCGCCAGCAGCCCCAATGACCGGGAGCTGTTTTTT. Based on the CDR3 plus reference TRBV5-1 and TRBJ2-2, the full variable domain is KAGVTQTPRYLIKTRGQQVTLSCSPISGHRSVSWYQQTPGQGLQFLFEYFSETQRNKGNFPGRFSGRQFSNSRSEMNVSTLELGDSALYLCASSPNDRELFFGEGSRLTVL.

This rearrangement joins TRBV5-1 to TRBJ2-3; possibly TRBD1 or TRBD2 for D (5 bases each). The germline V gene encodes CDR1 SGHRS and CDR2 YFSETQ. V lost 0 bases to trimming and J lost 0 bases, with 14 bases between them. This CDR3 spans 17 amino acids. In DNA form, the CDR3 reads TGCGCCAGCAGCTTGGGGGACCTAGCTGGAAGCACAGATACGCAGTATTTT. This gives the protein CASSLGDLAGSTDTQYF.

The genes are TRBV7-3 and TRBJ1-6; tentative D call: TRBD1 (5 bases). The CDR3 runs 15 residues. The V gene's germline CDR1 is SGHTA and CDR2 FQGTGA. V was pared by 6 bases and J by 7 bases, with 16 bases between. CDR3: CASSQTVPGNSPLHF. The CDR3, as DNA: TGTGCCAGCAGTCAGACAGTCCCTGGGAATTCACCCCTCCACTTT.

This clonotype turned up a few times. The CDR3 reads CASSDRGASNEKLFF. The CDR3 nucleotides read TGTGCCAGCAGCGACCGGGGGGCTTCTAATGAAAAACTGTTTTTT. J is TRBJ1-4 and V is TRBV27; weak D call: TRBD1 (6 bases). CDR1 and CDR2 (germline): MNHEY, SMNVEV (reference sequence). The CDR3 consists of 15 residues. V was clipped by 6 bases and J by 3 bases, with 14 bases between them.

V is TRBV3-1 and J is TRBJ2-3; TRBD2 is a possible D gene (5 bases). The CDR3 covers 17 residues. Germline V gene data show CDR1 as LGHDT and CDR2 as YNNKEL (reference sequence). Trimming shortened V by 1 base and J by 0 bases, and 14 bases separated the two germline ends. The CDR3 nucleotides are TGTGCCAGCAGCCAAGGTCTGACTACCCCCAGCACAGATACGCAGTATTTT. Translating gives CASSQGLTTPSTDTQYF.

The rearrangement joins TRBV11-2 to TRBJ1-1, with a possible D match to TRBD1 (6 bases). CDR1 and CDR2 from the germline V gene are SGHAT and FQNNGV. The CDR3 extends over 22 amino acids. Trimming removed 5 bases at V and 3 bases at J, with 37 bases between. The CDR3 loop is CASSLERGQMGTNSKVDTEAFF. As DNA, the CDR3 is TGTGCCAGCAGCCTCGAGAGGGGACAAATGGGAACTAACTCCAAGGTGGACACTGAAGCTTTCTTT.

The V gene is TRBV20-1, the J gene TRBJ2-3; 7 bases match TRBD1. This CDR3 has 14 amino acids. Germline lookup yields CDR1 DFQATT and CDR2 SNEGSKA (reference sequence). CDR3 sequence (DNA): TGCAGCTGCTCAACGAGGGGGCGGCCAGATACGCAGTATTTT. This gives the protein CSCSTRGRPDTQYF.

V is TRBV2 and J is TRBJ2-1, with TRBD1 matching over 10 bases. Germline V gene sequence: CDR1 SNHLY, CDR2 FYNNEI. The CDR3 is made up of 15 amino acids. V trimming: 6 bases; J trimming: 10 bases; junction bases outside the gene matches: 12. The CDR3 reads CASSFLGQGVEEQFF. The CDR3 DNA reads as TGTGCCAGCAGCTTCTTAGGACAGGGGGTCGAGGAGCAGTTCTTC.

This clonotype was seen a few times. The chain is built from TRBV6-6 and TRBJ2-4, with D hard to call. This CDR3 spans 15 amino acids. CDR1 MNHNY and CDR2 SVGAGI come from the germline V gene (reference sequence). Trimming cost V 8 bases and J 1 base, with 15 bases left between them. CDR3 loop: CASFGRTEAKNIQYF. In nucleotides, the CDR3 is TGTGCCAGCTTTGGTCGTACGGAGGCCAAAAACATTCAGTACTTC.

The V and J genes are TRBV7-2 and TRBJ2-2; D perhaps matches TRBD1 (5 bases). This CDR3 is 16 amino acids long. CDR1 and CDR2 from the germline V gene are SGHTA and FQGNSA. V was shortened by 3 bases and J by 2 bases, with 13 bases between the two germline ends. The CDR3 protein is CASSLRQTRNTGELFF. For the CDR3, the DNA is TGTGCCAGCAGCTTGCGACAGACCCGTAACACCGGGGAGCTGTTTTTT. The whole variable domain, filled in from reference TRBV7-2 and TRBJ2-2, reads GAGVSQSPSNKVTEKGKDVELRCDPISGHTALYWYRQSLGQGLEFLIYFQGNSAPDKSGLPSDRFSAERTGGSVSTLTIQRTQQEDSAVYLCASSLRQTRNTGELFFGEGSRLTVL.

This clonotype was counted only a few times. Here the CDR3 reads CASSQEGEMTYNEQFF. CDR3 nucleotide sequence: TGCGCCAGCAGCCAAGAAGGAGAGATGACCTACAATGAGCAGTTCTTC. The chain links TRBV4-1 to TRBJ2-1; D ambiguous. The CDR3 extends over 16 amino acids. Deletions cut 0 bases from V and 2 bases from J, with 11 bases between. Germline V gene sequence: CDR1 MGHRA, CDR2 YSYEKL.

The CDR3 region is CSAPPGLRRYEQYF. CDR3 sequence (DNA): TGCAGTGCCCCCCCGGGACTACGGCGCTACGAGCAGTACTTC. The chain has TRBV20-1 and TRBJ2-7, with 7 bases identical to TRBD2. V was pared by 6 bases and J by 3 bases, with 11 bases of the junction left unmatched. CDR3 length: 14 residues. Germline V gene lookup returns CDR1 DFQATT and CDR2 SNEGSKA (reference sequence).

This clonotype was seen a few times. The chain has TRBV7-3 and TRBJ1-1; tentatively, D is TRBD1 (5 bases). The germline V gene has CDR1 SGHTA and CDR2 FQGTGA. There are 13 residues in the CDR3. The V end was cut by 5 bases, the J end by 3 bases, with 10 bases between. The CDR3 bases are TGTGCCAGCAGCCGGGGAGGGGACACTGAAGCTTTCTTT. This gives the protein CASSRGGDTEAFF.

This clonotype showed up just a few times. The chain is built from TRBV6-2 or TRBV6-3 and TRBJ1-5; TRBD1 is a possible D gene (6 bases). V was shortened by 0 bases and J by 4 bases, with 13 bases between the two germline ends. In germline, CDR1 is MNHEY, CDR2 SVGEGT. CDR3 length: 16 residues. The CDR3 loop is CASSYSNAGVNQPQHF. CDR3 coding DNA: TGTGCCAGCAGTTACTCGAATGCAGGGGTGAATCAGCCCCAGCATTTT.

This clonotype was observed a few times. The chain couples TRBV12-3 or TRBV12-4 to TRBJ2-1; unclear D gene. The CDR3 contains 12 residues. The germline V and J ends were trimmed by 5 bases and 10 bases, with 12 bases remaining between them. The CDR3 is CASSLSSREQFF. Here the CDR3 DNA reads TGTGCCAGCAGTCTCAGTTCCCGGGAGCAGTTCTTC.

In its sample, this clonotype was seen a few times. CDR3 nucleotide sequence: TGTGCCAGCAGCCAGGACGGACACTACGAGCAGTACTTC. Translated, it gives CASSQDGHYEQYF. The rearrangement uses TRBV4-2 and TRBJ2-7, with a weak D call TRBD1 (5 bases). Deletions cut 3 bases from V and 3 bases from J, with 9 bases between. Germline loops: CDR1 LGHNA, CDR2 YNFKEQ. CDR3 length: 13 amino acids.

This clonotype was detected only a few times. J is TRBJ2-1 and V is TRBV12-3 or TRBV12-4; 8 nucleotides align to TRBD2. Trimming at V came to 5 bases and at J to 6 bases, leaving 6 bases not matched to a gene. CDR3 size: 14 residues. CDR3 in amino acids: CASSPTGRANEQFF. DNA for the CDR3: TGTGCCAGCAGTCCCACCGGGAGGGCCAATGAGCAGTTCTTC.

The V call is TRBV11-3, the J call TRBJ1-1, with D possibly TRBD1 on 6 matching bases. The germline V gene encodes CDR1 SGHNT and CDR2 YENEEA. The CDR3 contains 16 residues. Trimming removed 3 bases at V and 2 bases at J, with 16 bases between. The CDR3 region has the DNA TGTGCCAGCAGCTTCGGGGGAAGCAGGGGAAACACTGAAGCTTTCTTT. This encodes CASSFGGSRGNTEAFF.

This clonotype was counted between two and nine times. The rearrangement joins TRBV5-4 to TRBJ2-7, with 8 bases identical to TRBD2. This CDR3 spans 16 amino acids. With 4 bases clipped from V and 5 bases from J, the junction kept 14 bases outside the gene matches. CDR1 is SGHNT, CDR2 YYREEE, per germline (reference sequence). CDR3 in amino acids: CASSLDGGRSVHEQYF. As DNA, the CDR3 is TGTGCCAGCAGCCTCGACGGCGGGAGGTCCGTCCACGAGCAGTACTTC.